The rows below give T cell receptor beta chains drawn from one sample of a study of blood T cell repertoires in COVID-19. The table came from immunoSEQ multiplex PCR; TCRdb's copy has only in-frame clones and leaves some out. The sample includes around 330,000 clones, about 88% of them seen just once. The source material was PBMCs or T cells enriched from blood (not recorded which). Source of these receptors: a man aged 55 to 69 who had recovered from COVID-19. Both conserved end residues are part of each CDR3. The D gene is left open where the match is weak. Expanded clones get a size class; other rows say once, few or many, or leave the size out.

v_call: TRBV12-3/TRBV12-4; d_call: -; j_call: TRBJ1-1; clone_size: -; cdr3_length: 13; cdr3_nt: TGTGCCAGCAGCGAGTTTCAGGGTCTATTGGCTTTCTTT; cdr3_aa: CASSEFQGLLAFF
v_call: TRBV7-9; d_call: -; j_call: TRBJ1-1; clone_size: -; cdr3_length: 15; cdr3_nt: TGTGCCAGCAGCTCGTTTAGGGGCCGCGGCACTGAAGCTTTCTTT; cdr3_aa: CASSSFRGRGTEAFF
v_call: TRBV19; d_call: -; j_call: TRBJ2-4; clone_size: -; cdr3_length: 16; cdr3_nt: TGTGCCAGTAGTATTAAGGAGTATACCTTCAAAAACATTCAGTACTTC; cdr3_aa: CASSIKEYTFKNIQYF
v_call: TRBV6-5; d_call: TRBD1; j_call: TRBJ1-2; clone_size: -; cdr3_length: 12; cdr3_nt: TGTGCCAGCACTGGACAGGGGGGCGGCTACACCTTC; cdr3_aa: CASTGQGGGYTF
v_call: TRBV19; d_call: TRBD1; j_call: TRBJ1-2; clone_size: -; cdr3_length: 15; cdr3_nt: TGTGCCAGTGTAAGGATTCCGGGACAGGACTATGGCTACACCTTC; cdr3_aa: CASVRIPGQDYGYTF
v_call: TRBV5-1; d_call: TRBD1; j_call: TRBJ1-2; clone_size: -; cdr3_length: 14; cdr3_nt: TGCGCCAGCAGCTTGGACAGGGGTAGCTATGGCTACACCTTC; cdr3_aa: CASSLDRGSYGYTF
v_call: TRBV7-2; d_call: -; j_call: TRBJ2-7; clone_size: many; cdr3_length: 14; cdr3_nt: TGTGCCAGCAGGCAGACACTGGGCTCCTACGAGCAGTACTTC; cdr3_aa: CASRQTLGSYEQYF
v_call: TRBV5-1; d_call: -; j_call: TRBJ2-2; clone_size: -; cdr3_length: 17; cdr3_nt: TGCGCCAGCAGCTTGGGGCACGCGACAAAGAACACCGGGGAGCTGTTTTTT; cdr3_aa: CASSLGHATKNTGELFF
v_call: TRBV7-3; d_call: -; j_call: TRBJ1-6; clone_size: -; cdr3_length: 14; cdr3_nt: TGTGCCAGCAGCTTATCCGTTCCTAATTCACCCCTCCACTTT; cdr3_aa: CASSLSVPNSPLHF
v_call: TRBV6-6; d_call: -; j_call: TRBJ2-7; clone_size: few; cdr3_length: 12; cdr3_nt: TGTGCCAGCAGTTACCAGGGATACGAGCAGTACTTC; cdr3_aa: CASSYQGYEQYF
v_call: TRBV18; d_call: -; j_call: TRBJ1-6; clone_size: -; cdr3_length: 13; cdr3_nt: TGTGCCAGCTCCCCCTCGGACAGCGGCACCCTCCACTTT; cdr3_aa: CASSPSDSGTLHF
v_call: TRBV5-1; d_call: -; j_call: TRBJ2-7; clone_size: -; cdr3_length: 15; cdr3_nt: TGCGCCAGCAGCTTGTCAGCGGGCCAGACCTACGAGCAGTACTTC; cdr3_aa: CASSLSAGQTYEQYF
v_call: TRBV4-1; d_call: -; j_call: TRBJ1-4; clone_size: -; cdr3_length: 15; cdr3_nt: TGCGCCAGCAGCCAAGTCCTACAGGGTGGTGAAAAACTGTTTTTT; cdr3_aa: CASSQVLQGGEKLFF
v_call: TRBV9; d_call: -; j_call: TRBJ2-3; clone_size: -; cdr3_length: 16; cdr3_nt: TGTGCCAGCAGCGCCCAAGAACGGGAGTTACCAGATACGCAGTATTTT; cdr3_aa: CASSAQERELPDTQYF
v_call: TRBV6-6; d_call: -; j_call: TRBJ2-1; clone_size: once; cdr3_length: 16; cdr3_nt: TGTGCCAGCAGTTACTCGACTGGACTACCCAACAATGAGCAGTTCTTC; cdr3_aa: CASSYSTGLPNNEQFF
v_call: TRBV18; d_call: -; j_call: TRBJ1-2; clone_size: once; cdr3_length: 13; cdr3_nt: TGTGCCAGCTCGCTACAGGGCAACTATGGCTACACCTTC; cdr3_aa: CASSLQGNYGYTF
v_call: TRBV18; d_call: -; j_call: TRBJ1-1; clone_size: -; cdr3_length: 14; cdr3_nt: TGTGCCAGCTCACCCCGTTACCTATGGACTGAAGCTTTCTTT; cdr3_aa: CASSPRYLWTEAFF
v_call: TRBV10-3; d_call: TRBD1; j_call: TRBJ1-1; clone_size: -; cdr3_length: 13; cdr3_nt: TGTGCCATCAGTGGGTCGGGACAGGGGAGGCAGTTCTTT; cdr3_aa: CAISGSGQGRQFF
v_call: TRBV5-5; d_call: -; j_call: TRBJ2-1; clone_size: -; cdr3_length: 16; cdr3_nt: TGTGCCAGCAGCCGAGAGTCGATGGTGTCAGGCAATGAGCAGTTCTTC; cdr3_aa: CASSRESMVSGNEQFF
v_call: TRBV29-1; d_call: -; j_call: TRBJ1-5; clone_size: -; cdr3_length: 13; cdr3_nt: TGCAGCGGGTTGCAGGGTAGCAATCAGCCCCAGCATTTT; cdr3_aa: CSGLQGSNQPQHF
v_call: TRBV5-1; d_call: -; j_call: TRBJ1-2; clone_size: -; cdr3_length: 14; cdr3_nt: TGCGCCAGCAGCTTGACAGGGACCTGGGGTGGCTACACCTTC; cdr3_aa: CASSLTGTWGGYTF
v_call: TRBV5-5; d_call: -; j_call: TRBJ1-5; clone_size: once; cdr3_length: 13; cdr3_nt: TGTGCCAGCAGCGGGCCAGCTAATCAGCCCCAGCATTTT; cdr3_aa: CASSGPANQPQHF
v_call: TRBV5-6; d_call: TRBD1; j_call: TRBJ1-1; clone_size: -; cdr3_length: 12; cdr3_nt: TGTGCCAGCAGCCTTGACAGGGAACAAGCTTTCTTT; cdr3_aa: CASSLDREQAFF